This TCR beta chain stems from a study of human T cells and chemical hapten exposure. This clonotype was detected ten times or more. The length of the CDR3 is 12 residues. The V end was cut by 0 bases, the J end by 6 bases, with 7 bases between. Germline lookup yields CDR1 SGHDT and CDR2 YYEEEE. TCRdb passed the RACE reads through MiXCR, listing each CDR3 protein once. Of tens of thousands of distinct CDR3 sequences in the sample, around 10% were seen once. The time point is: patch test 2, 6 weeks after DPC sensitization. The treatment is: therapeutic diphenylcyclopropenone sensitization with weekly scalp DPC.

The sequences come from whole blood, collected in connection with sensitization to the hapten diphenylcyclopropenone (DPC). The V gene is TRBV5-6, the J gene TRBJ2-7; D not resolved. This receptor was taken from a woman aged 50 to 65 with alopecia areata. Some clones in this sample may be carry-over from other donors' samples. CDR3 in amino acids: CASSLVGLEQYF. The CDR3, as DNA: TGTGCCAGCAGCTTGGTCGGGCTCGAGCAGTACTTC.